Listed below are T cell receptor beta chains from one sample, sequenced in a study of cytomegalovirus exposure and HLA in healthy donors. Clones were read by immunoSEQ multiplex PCR, and TCRdb kept only the in-frame ones, dropping some. Seen here are about 120,000 clones, about four fifths observed once, and the top ten hold approximately 8.8%. The material sequenced was PBMCs. The receptors originated from a female donor in good health and CMV-seropositive. Each CDR3 is given with its conserved first and last residue. The D gene is left open where the match is weak. Size values are once, few and many counts, or a class for expanded clones, and some rows have none.

j_gene: TRBJ1-5; abundance: .; len: 17; v_gene: TRBV4-1; d_gene: TRBD1; CDR3aa: CASSHGVGGYSNQPQHF; CDR3nt: TGCGCCAGCAGCCACGGGGTAGGGGGCTATAGCAATCAGCCCCAGCATTTT
j_gene: TRBJ2-7; abundance: .; len: 15; v_gene: TRBV6-5; d_gene: .; CDR3aa: CASSPHRRAGYEQYF; CDR3nt: TGTGCCAGCAGTCCGCATAGGAGGGCAGGGTACGAGCAGTACTTC
j_gene: TRBJ1-5; abundance: .; len: 16; v_gene: TRBV6-4; d_gene: TRBD1; CDR3aa: CASSIIRQGGHQPQHF; CDR3nt: TGTGCCAGCAGTATCATAAGACAGGGAGGCCATCAGCCCCAGCATTTT
j_gene: TRBJ1-2; abundance: .; len: 17; v_gene: TRBV7-9; d_gene: TRBD1; CDR3aa: CASSASPGTGSYYGYTF; CDR3nt: TGTGCCAGCAGCGCAAGCCCTGGGACAGGGAGTTACTATGGCTACACCTTC
j_gene: TRBJ1-1; abundance: .; len: 16; v_gene: TRBV5-1; d_gene: .; CDR3aa: CASSPRTAVLNTEAFF; CDR3nt: TGCGCCAGCAGCCCGCGGACAGCAGTCCTGAACACTGAAGCTTTCTTT
j_gene: TRBJ2-5; abundance: .; len: 12; v_gene: TRBV6-5; d_gene: .; CDR3aa: CASRLDYRTQYF; CDR3nt: TGTGCCAGCAGACTGGATTACAGAACCCAGTACTTC
j_gene: TRBJ1-6; abundance: .; len: 13; v_gene: TRBV7-9; d_gene: .; CDR3aa: CASSSLENSPLHF; CDR3nt: TGTGCCAGCAGCTCACTCGAGAATTCACCCCTCCACTTT
j_gene: TRBJ2-2; abundance: .; len: 15; v_gene: TRBV7-9; d_gene: TRBD1; CDR3aa: CASSRTGEGTGELFF; CDR3nt: TGTGCCAGCAGCCGGACAGGGGAAGGCACCGGGGAGCTGTTTTTT
j_gene: TRBJ2-3; abundance: .; len: 15; v_gene: TRBV4-3; d_gene: .; CDR3aa: CASSQSGSGTDTQYF; CDR3nt: TGCGCCAGCAGCCAAAGCGGGTCGGGCACAGATACGCAGTATTTT
j_gene: TRBJ2-1; abundance: .; len: 16; v_gene: TRBV7-2; d_gene: TRBD2; CDR3aa: CASRGLAGGTYNEQFF; CDR3nt: TGTGCCAGCAGGGGACTAGCGGGGGGAACCTACAATGAGCAGTTCTTC
j_gene: TRBJ2-3; abundance: .; len: 15; v_gene: TRBV13; d_gene: TRBD2; CDR3aa: CASSPRRGEADTQYF; CDR3nt: TGTGCCAGCAGCCCCAGGCGGGGGGAAGCAGATACGCAGTATTTT
j_gene: TRBJ1-5; abundance: few; len: 16; v_gene: TRBV27; d_gene: TRBD1; CDR3aa: CASSSGGQGSNQPQHF; CDR3nt: TGTGCCAGCAGTTCGGGGGGACAGGGTAGCAATCAGCCCCAGCATTTT
j_gene: TRBJ2-5; abundance: .; len: 16; v_gene: TRBV5-1; d_gene: TRBD2; CDR3aa: CASSVSGGAIQETQYF; CDR3nt: TGCGCCAGCAGCGTTAGCGGGGGGGCCATCCAAGAGACCCAGTACTTC
j_gene: TRBJ1-2; abundance: .; len: 14; v_gene: TRBV27; d_gene: .; CDR3aa: CASGLRSENYGYTF; CDR3nt: TGTGCCAGCGGGTTACGGTCGGAGAACTATGGCTACACCTTC
j_gene: TRBJ1-6; abundance: .; len: 15; v_gene: TRBV27; d_gene: .; CDR3aa: CASRLSWTSHSPLHF; CDR3nt: TGTGCCAGCAGGTTATCATGGACATCCCATTCACCCCTCCACTTT
j_gene: TRBJ1-3; abundance: .; len: 12; v_gene: TRBV19; d_gene: .; CDR3aa: CASSILGNTIYF; CDR3nt: TGTGCCAGTAGTATCCTTGGAAACACCATATATTTT
j_gene: TRBJ1-5; abundance: .; len: 13; v_gene: TRBV14; d_gene: .; CDR3aa: CASSQDLNQPQHF; CDR3nt: TGTGCCAGCAGCCAAGATCTAAATCAGCCCCAGCATTTT
j_gene: TRBJ1-3; abundance: .; len: 16; v_gene: TRBV9; d_gene: .; CDR3aa: CASSVAPGHSGNTIYF; CDR3nt: TGTGCCAGCAGCGTTGCTCCGGGACACTCTGGAAACACCATATATTTT
j_gene: TRBJ2-7; abundance: .; len: 15; v_gene: TRBV4-1; d_gene: .; CDR3aa: CASSRGADSTYEQYF; CDR3nt: TGCGCCAGCAGCCGTGGCGCTGACTCAACCTACGAGCAGTACTTC
j_gene: TRBJ1-4; abundance: .; len: 13; v_gene: TRBV6-1; d_gene: TRBD1; CDR3aa: CATRQGSFEKLFF; CDR3nt: TGTGCCACTCGACAGGGGAGTTTCGAAAAACTGTTTTTT
j_gene: TRBJ2-1; abundance: .; len: 13; v_gene: TRBV7-7; d_gene: .; CDR3aa: CASSLERADEQFF; CDR3nt: TGTGCTAGCAGCTTAGAGAGGGCCGATGAGCAGTTCTTC
j_gene: TRBJ1-1; abundance: .; len: 16; v_gene: TRBV10-3; d_gene: .; CDR3aa: CAISESTRRVNTEAFF; CDR3nt: TGTGCCATCAGTGAGTCGACTCGGAGGGTTAACACTGAAGCTTTCTTT
j_gene: TRBJ1-1; abundance: .; len: 13; v_gene: TRBV18; d_gene: .; CDR3aa: CASSPRGNTEAFF; CDR3nt: TGTGCCAGCTCACCGCGGGGAAACACTGAAGCTTTCTTT
j_gene: TRBJ2-2; abundance: .; len: 15; v_gene: TRBV19; d_gene: TRBD1; CDR3aa: CASSIVGQGAGELFF; CDR3nt: TGTGCCAGTAGTATAGTGGGACAGGGCGCCGGGGAGCTGTTTTTT
j_gene: TRBJ2-7; abundance: .; len: 12; v_gene: TRBV5-1; d_gene: .; CDR3aa: CASSLAGNEQYF; CDR3nt: TGCGCCAGCAGCTTGGCCGGGAACGAGCAGTACTTC
j_gene: TRBJ2-1; abundance: few; len: 14; v_gene: TRBV2; d_gene: TRBD1; CDR3aa: CAIEQGRYFNEQFF; CDR3nt: TGTGCCATCGAACAGGGGCGATATTTCAATGAGCAGTTCTTC
j_gene: TRBJ1-5; abundance: .; len: 17; v_gene: TRBV7-9; d_gene: TRBD1; CDR3aa: CASSYYPGQGYNQPQHF; CDR3nt: TGTGCCAGCAGCTATTATCCGGGACAGGGCTACAATCAGCCCCAGCATTTT
j_gene: TRBJ1-2; abundance: .; len: 13; v_gene: TRBV19; d_gene: .; CDR3aa: CASSIFGDYGYTF; CDR3nt: TGTGCCAGTAGTATTTTCGGGGACTATGGCTACACCTTC
j_gene: TRBJ2-5; abundance: .; len: 15; v_gene: TRBV30; d_gene: TRBD2; CDR3aa: CAWKLAGGGQETQYF; CDR3nt: TGTGCCTGGAAACTAGCGGGGGGAGGACAAGAGACCCAGTACTTC
j_gene: TRBJ1-6; abundance: .; len: 16; v_gene: TRBV27; d_gene: .; CDR3aa: CASSLSIGTLNSPLHF; CDR3nt: TGTGCCAGCAGTTTATCGATTGGGACTCTTAATTCACCCCTCCACTTT
j_gene: TRBJ1-6; abundance: .; len: 14; v_gene: TRBV4-1; d_gene: .; CDR3aa: CASSQAREGSPLHF; CDR3nt: TGCGCCAGCAGCCAAGCCAGGGAAGGTTCACCCCTCCACTTT
j_gene: TRBJ2-1; abundance: .; len: 15; v_gene: TRBV19; d_gene: TRBD2; CDR3aa: CASSIGGGPYNEQFF; CDR3nt: TGTGCCAGTAGTATAGGGGGGGGACCCTACAATGAGCAGTTCTTC
j_gene: TRBJ1-1; abundance: .; len: 11; v_gene: TRBV11-3; d_gene: .; CDR3aa: CASSLEVGAFF; CDR3nt: TGTGCCAGCAGCTTAGAGGTCGGAGCTTTCTTT
j_gene: TRBJ2-7; abundance: .; len: 15; v_gene: TRBV7-9; d_gene: .; CDR3aa: CASSFTTETGYEQYF; CDR3nt: TGTGCCAGCAGCTTTACAACCGAGACGGGGTACGAGCAGTACTTC
j_gene: TRBJ2-6; abundance: .; len: 16; v_gene: TRBV6-5; d_gene: TRBD1; CDR3aa: CASSFQGATGANVLTF; CDR3nt: TGTGCCAGCAGTTTCCAGGGGGCGACCGGGGCCAACGTCCTGACTTTC
j_gene: TRBJ2-3; abundance: .; len: 18; v_gene: TRBV4-1; d_gene: .; CDR3aa: CASSQEARQQGWADTQYF; CDR3nt: TGCGCCAGCAGCCAAGAGGCGCGCCAACAGGGTTGGGCAGATACGCAGTATTTT
j_gene: TRBJ1-2; abundance: few; len: 11; v_gene: TRBV9; d_gene: .; CDR3aa: CASSRGYGYTF; CDR3nt: TGTGCCAGCAGTCGGGGCTATGGCTACACCTTC
j_gene: TRBJ2-2; abundance: .; len: 13; v_gene: TRBV7-6; d_gene: .; CDR3aa: CASSFVSTGELFF; CDR3nt: TGTGCCAGCAGCTTCGTCTCGACCGGGGAGCTGTTTTTT
j_gene: TRBJ1-1; abundance: .; len: 18; v_gene: TRBV14; d_gene: .; CDR3aa: CASSQVRTPRWKDPEAFF; CDR3nt: TGTGCCAGCAGCCAAGTTCGAACCCCGAGGTGGAAAGACCCTGAAGCTTTCTTT
j_gene: TRBJ1-5; abundance: .; len: 13; v_gene: TRBV6-6; d_gene: .; CDR3aa: CASSRHTNQPQHF; CDR3nt: TGTGCCAGCAGCCGCCACACCAATCAGCCCCAGCATTTT
j_gene: TRBJ1-4; abundance: few; len: 13; v_gene: TRBV28; d_gene: .; CDR3aa: CASTPGLNEKLFF; CDR3nt: TGTGCCAGCACACCGGGACTTAATGAAAAACTGTTTTTT
j_gene: TRBJ2-7; abundance: .; len: 12; v_gene: TRBV2; d_gene: .; CDR3aa: CASKQGPYEQYF; CDR3nt: TGTGCCAGCAAGCAGGGCCCCTACGAGCAGTACTTC
j_gene: TRBJ2-5; abundance: few; len: 14; v_gene: TRBV15; d_gene: TRBD1; CDR3aa: CATSRPGQGETQYF; CDR3nt: TGTGCCACCAGCAGACCGGGACAGGGTGAGACCCAGTACTTC
j_gene: TRBJ1-4; abundance: .; len: 15; v_gene: TRBV2; d_gene: TRBD1; CDR3aa: CASNSQGGANEKLFF; CDR3nt: TGTGCCAGCAATTCACAGGGGGGCGCTAATGAAAAACTGTTTTTT
j_gene: TRBJ2-7; abundance: .; len: 12; v_gene: TRBV28; d_gene: .; CDR3aa: CASSFGSYEQYF; CDR3nt: TGTGCCAGCAGTTTCGGTTCCTACGAGCAGTACTTC
j_gene: TRBJ2-1; abundance: few; len: 15; v_gene: TRBV5-1; d_gene: TRBD1; CDR3aa: CASSPPGQGRDEQFF; CDR3nt: TGCGCCAGCAGCCCACCGGGACAGGGTCGGGATGAGCAGTTCTTC
j_gene: TRBJ2-2; abundance: few; len: 15; v_gene: TRBV6-5; d_gene: .; CDR3aa: CASSPGNTDTGELFF; CDR3nt: TGTGCCAGCAGTCCAGGGAACACAGACACCGGGGAGCTGTTTTTT
j_gene: TRBJ1-5; abundance: .; len: 13; v_gene: TRBV7-8; d_gene: .; CDR3aa: CASSPHSDQPQHF; CDR3nt: TGTGCCAGCAGCCCCCACAGTGATCAGCCCCAGCATTTT
j_gene: TRBJ1-2; abundance: .; len: 13; v_gene: TRBV7-8; d_gene: TRBD1; CDR3aa: CASSPGTAYGYTF; CDR3nt: TGTGCCAGCAGCCCCGGGACAGCCTATGGCTACACCTTC
j_gene: TRBJ2-7; abundance: once; len: 12; v_gene: TRBV5-1; d_gene: .; CDR3aa: CASSLQGVEQYF; CDR3nt: TGCGCCAGCAGCTTACAGGGAGTCGAGCAGTACTTC
j_gene: TRBJ2-3; abundance: .; len: 16; v_gene: TRBV18; d_gene: TRBD2; CDR3aa: CASSPLRLAGADTQYF; CDR3nt: TGTGCCAGCTCACCTCTCCGACTAGCGGGGGCAGATACGCAGTATTTT